Listed below are T cell receptor beta chains from one sample, sequenced in a study of cytomegalovirus exposure and HLA in healthy donors. Sequenced by immunoSEQ multiplex PCR; TCRdb stores in-frame clones only, minus some. The sample lists around 130,000 clones, about 85% occurring once. The sequenced sample was PBMCs. The source is a woman in her 30s in good health and CMV-seronegative. Both conserved end residues are part of each CDR3. D genes are given only for firm matches. The size entry is marked missing in some rows and otherwise reads once, few, many or a size class.

V gene	J gene	clone size	D gene	CDR3 protein	CDR3 DNA
TRBV4-2	TRBJ2-7	.	TRBD1	CASSQGTGRTYEQYF	TGTGCCAGCAGCCAGGGGACAGGGCGGACGTACGAGCAGTACTTC
TRBV15	TRBJ1-2	.	TRBD1	CATSTGTVVYGYTF	TGTGCCACCAGTACCGGGACAGTGGTCTATGGCTACACCTTC
TRBV7-2	TRBJ1-3	.	.	CASSLQAASGNTIYF	TGTGCCAGCAGCTTACAGGCCGCCTCTGGAAACACCATATATTTT
TRBV11-2	TRBJ2-2	.	TRBD1	CASSRTGSTGELFF	TGTGCCAGCAGCCGGACAGGAAGCACCGGGGAGCTGTTTTTT
TRBV6-5	TRBJ1-5	once	.	CASSYAGAQPQHF	TGTGCCAGCAGTTACGCAGGGGCTCAGCCCCAGCATTTT
TRBV19	TRBJ1-2	.	TRBD1	CASSMRTGRVNYGYTF	TGTGCCAGTAGTATGCGGACAGGCCGGGTTAACTATGGCTACACCTTC
TRBV7-2	TRBJ1-2	.	.	CASSPREGGSYGYTF	TGTGCCAGCAGCCCCCGCGAGGGGGGGAGCTATGGCTACACCTTC
TRBV9	TRBJ1-1	.	.	CASSVDLRSTEAFF	TGTGCCAGCAGCGTAGATCTAAGATCTACTGAAGCTTTCTTT
TRBV6-4	TRBJ2-3	once	TRBD2	CASSEDSGGTDTQYF	TGTGCCAGCAGCGAGGATAGCGGGGGTACAGATACGCAGTATTTT
TRBV6-1	TRBJ2-1	few	.	CASSEAGGGSYNEQFF	TGTGCCAGCAGTGAAGCAGGGGGGGGCTCCTACAATGAGCAGTTCTTC
TRBV23-1	TRBJ1-1	.	.	CASSQGQSTEAFF	TGCGCCAGCAGTCAAGGCCAGTCCACTGAAGCTTTCTTT
TRBV11-2	TRBJ2-7	.	.	CASSLGVGPYEQYF	TGTGCCAGCAGCTTAGGGGTGGGCCCCTACGAGCAGTACTTC
TRBV15	TRBJ1-1	once	TRBD1	CATSTPSRDRGLAFF	TGTGCCACCAGCACCCCTTCTAGGGACAGGGGGTTAGCTTTCTTT
TRBV2	TRBJ2-7	.	TRBD1	CASSATGGDSYEQYF	TGTGCCAGCAGTGCGACAGGGGGCGACTCCTACGAGCAGTACTTC
TRBV5-6	TRBJ1-2	.	.	CASSLETLPYGYTF	TGTGCCAGCAGCTTGGAAACTTTACCCTATGGCTACACCTTC
TRBV2	TRBJ2-3	.	.	CASSESFGDTQYF	TGTGCCAGCAGTGAATCGTTCGGGGATACGCAGTATTTT
TRBV5-1	TRBJ2-1	.	TRBD2	CASSQGTSGGAEQFF	TGCGCCAGCAGCCAAGGGACTAGCGGGGGGGCCGAGCAGTTCTTC
TRBV7-2	TRBJ1-3	.	TRBD1	CASSFGQATSGNTIYF	TGTGCCAGCAGCTTCGGACAGGCGACTTCTGGAAACACCATATATTTT
TRBV7-2	TRBJ1-2	.	.	CASSDRGSGYTF	TGTGCCAGCAGCGATCGAGGGTCAGGCTACACCTTC
TRBV5-1	TRBJ1-3	.	TRBD1	CASSPGQGRGNTIYF	TGCGCCAGCAGCCCGGGACAGGGGCGAGGAAACACCATATATTTT
TRBV28	TRBJ1-1	.	.	CASSRGGEAFF	TGTGCCAGCAGCAGAGGGGGAGAAGCTTTCTTT
TRBV27	TRBJ2-3	few	TRBD2	CASSKLLAGGGDTQYF	TGTGCCAGCAGTAAACTCCTAGCGGGGGGGGGAGATACGCAGTATTTT
TRBV7-9	TRBJ1-4	.	TRBD1	CASSVAGDRGPRTNEKLFF	TGTGCCAGCAGCGTTGCCGGGGACAGGGGGCCTCGTACTAATGAAAAACTGTTTTTT
TRBV4-3	TRBJ1-6	.	.	CASSQQTEGYSPLHF	TGCGCCAGCAGCCAGCAGACGGAGGGTTATTCACCCCTCCACTTT
TRBV7-6	TRBJ2-3	.	TRBD2	CASSGEGGEAGELTDTQYF	TGTGCCAGCAGCGGAGAGGGGGGGGAAGCGGGGGAGCTCACAGATACGCAGTATTTT
TRBV13	TRBJ1-1	.	.	CASSLSRNTEAFF	TGTGCCAGCAGCTTATCCAGGAACACTGAAGCTTTCTTT
TRBV2	TRBJ1-6	.	.	CASSGDRYNSPLHF	TGTGCCAGCAGTGGAGACAGGTATAATTCACCCCTCCACTTT
TRBV30	TRBJ2-1	.	TRBD2	CAWTSGPPEQFF	TGTGCCTGGACTAGCGGCCCCCCCGAGCAGTTCTTC
TRBV18	TRBJ1-1	.	.	CASSPAGLGVAEAFF	TGTGCCAGCTCACCGGCGGGCCTTGGGGTCGCTGAAGCTTTCTTT
TRBV29-1	TRBJ2-7	.	.	CSAGHALYEQYF	TGCAGCGCGGGACATGCCCTCTACGAGCAGTACTTC
TRBV30	TRBJ1-3	.	TRBD1	CAWRARGTGKGENTIYF	TGTGCCTGGAGGGCGAGGGGGACAGGGAAAGGGGAAAACACCATATATTTT
TRBV7-9	TRBJ2-3	.	.	CASSTRTGTDTQYF	TGTGCCAGCAGCACGAGGACAGGCACAGATACGCAGTATTTT
TRBV5-1	TRBJ2-3	.	.	CASSSWTDPSTDTQYF	TGCGCCAGCAGCTCCTGGACAGACCCTAGCACAGATACGCAGTATTTT
TRBV2	TRBJ1-5	.	.	CASSDLRGNQPQHF	TGTGCCAGCAGTGATTTGCGGGGGAATCAGCCCCAGCATTTT
TRBV18	TRBJ2-2	.	.	CASSPVGGDTGELFF	TGTGCCAGCTCACCTGTCGGGGGAGACACCGGGGAGCTGTTTTTT
TRBV6-5	TRBJ1-3	.	TRBD1	CASSSRTGSSGNTIYF	TGTGCCAGCAGTTCAAGGACAGGTTCCTCTGGAAACACCATATATTTT
TRBV27	TRBJ1-6	few	TRBD1	CASTPDRDDNSPLHF	TGTGCCAGCACCCCGGACAGGGACGATAATTCACCCCTCCACTTT
TRBV5-6	TRBJ2-3	.	TRBD2	CASSRATSGSQYF	TGTGCCAGCAGTAGGGCGACTAGCGGGTCGCAGTATTTT
TRBV7-6	TRBJ2-3	.	.	CASSLGGTGTTDTQYF	TGTGCCAGCAGCTTAGGGGGAACAGGAACCACAGATACGCAGTATTTT
TRBV4-3	TRBJ1-2	.	.	CASSQEGSGPMDGYTF	TGCGCCAGCAGCCAAGAAGGGTCAGGGCCCATGGATGGCTACACCTTC
TRBV29-1	TRBJ2-2	once	TRBD1	CSVRTGGFNTGELFF	TGCAGCGTTAGAACAGGGGGTTTCAACACCGGGGAGCTGTTTTTT
TRBV7-2	TRBJ1-2	.	.	CASSSSYAETNYGYTF	TGTGCCAGCAGCTCGTCGTATGCGGAAACTAACTATGGCTACACCTTC
TRBV4-3	TRBJ1-5	.	.	CASSQDTRNNQPQHF	TGCGCCAGCAGCCAAGATACGCGAAACAATCAGCCCCAGCATTTT